One TCR beta chain is described in this entry. J lost 0 bases, V lost 7 bases, and 4 bases had no gene match. Germline CDR1 SNHLY, CDR2 FYNNEI. The CDR3 runs 14 residues. Each CDR3 protein gets one entry after TCRdb re-called the 5' RACE reads with MiXCR. This table has 410,000 or so distinct CDR3 sequences, about a fifth appearing once. This specimen belongs to a study of identical twins. This chain links TRBV2 with TRBJ2-7, with TRBD1 matching 9 bases. This receptor was taken from a man between 50 and 59 years old in good health. Sequencing input: naive T cells sorted from blood. The CDR3 DNA reads TGTGCCAGCAATCGGGACAGGGCCTCCTACGAGCAGTACTTC. Its protein product is CASNRDRASYEQYF.